This T cell receptor beta chain stems from a study of regulatory dendritic cells for organ transplantation. Study-level findings and limits: Of resting T cell subsets, memory CD8+ had the most alloreactive clonotypes. Naive CD4+ and CD8+ repertoires were highly diverse; memory CD8+ was most oligoclonal. Mature dendritic cells appeared to drive more memory CD8+ clonal expansion than regulatory ones.

Allogeneic regulatory or mature dendritic cells were co-cultured for about 5 days with CFSE-labeled sorted T cells at 1:10. Memory T cells were CD45RO+, naive were CD45RA+, sorted by FACS. Points on this clone: The antigen remains unidentified.

Sequenced by immunoSEQ multiplex PCR; TCRdb stores in-frame clones only, minus some. This sample yields about 12,000 clones, of which 74% are seen a single time; approximately 0.6% belongs to the top ten. Germline values: CDR1 SGDLS, CDR2 YYNGEE. Losses at the gene ends were 0 bases for V and 6 bases for J; bases not matched to a gene: 5. This CDR3 contains 15 residues. Material: naive CD4+ T cells from blood cultured with regulatory dendritic cells. Subset here: CD45RA+ naive T cells. This receptor was identified in a human donor in good health. The gene calls are TRBV9 and TRBJ2-1; 8 bases are a match to TRBD1. CDR3 in amino acids: CASSVATGAPNEQFF. CDR3 nucleotides: TGTGCCAGCAGCGTAGCGACAGGGGCCCCCAATGAGCAGTTCTTC. Variable domain in full (rest from reference TRBV9 and TRBJ2-1): DSGVTQTPKHLITATGQRVTLRCSPRSGDLSVYWYQQSLDQGLQFLIQYYNGEERAKGNILERFSAQQFPDLHSELNLSSLELGDSALYFCASSVATGAPNEQFFGPGTRLTVL.